These 20 T cell receptor beta chains were sequenced from one sample in a study of CD8+ T cells in alopecia areata. Sequencing used cDNA as its template, made by extracting RNA and reverse transcribing it. Only in-frame clones appear in the TCRdb table, and some are missing; sequencing was by immunoSEQ multiplex PCR. The sample records 95,000 to 120,000 clones, approximately 55% being singletons. Treatment specified: oral pan-JAK inhibitor, 5-10 mg twice daily. The starting material was CD4+ T cells sorted from blood, obtained at week 24, from a patient treated with tofacitinib. Source of these receptors: a human donor with alopecia areata.

The V and J genes are TRBV29-1 and TRBJ2-3; 13 nucleotides line up with TRBD2. The CDR3 has 14 amino acids. The J segment lost 5 bases and the V segment lost 5 bases, leaving 4 bases of the junction unmatched. Looked up from germline, CDR1 is SQVTM and CDR2 is ANQGSEA. The CDR3 spells CSVTSGGARDTQYF. The CDR3 nucleotides read TGCAGCGTTACTAGCGGGGGGGCGAGAGATACGCAGTATTTT.

This clone came up a few times. The rearrangement joins TRBV9 to TRBJ1-2, with TRBD1 identical over 7 bases. Germline CDR1 and CDR2: SGDLS and YYNGEE. The CDR3 totals 15 residues. V was clipped by 3 bases and J by 6 bases; unmatched bases: 11. In DNA, the CDR3 is TGTGCCAGCAGCGCCCGGACAGGCGGGACGAATGGCTACACCTTC. This encodes CASSARTGGTNGYTF.

The V call is TRBV7-9, the J call TRBJ2-4; D is perhaps TRBD1 (6 bases). Germline CDR1 and CDR2: SEHNR and FQNEAQ (reference sequence). The CDR3 extends over 14 amino acids. Trimming pared 5 bases from V and 5 bases from J, leaving 13 bases between. CDR3 loop: CASSPGGWENIQYF. The CDR3 bases are TGTGCCAGCAGCCCTGGGGGCTGGGAAAACATTCAGTACTTC.

The J gene is TRBJ1-1, the V gene TRBV30, with D possibly being TRBD1 (6 bases). This CDR3 contains 14 residues. Looked up from germline, CDR1 is GTSNPN and CDR2 is SVGIG (reference sequence). The germline V and J ends were trimmed by 4 bases and 1 base, with 13 bases remaining between them. The CDR3 nucleotides read TGTGCCTGGACTGCGGGACACCCGAACACTGAAGCTTTCTTT. The encoded protein is CAWTAGHPNTEAFF.

This clone was found once. This chain uses TRBV30 with TRBJ2-5; 9 bases map to TRBD1. The germline V gene has CDR1 GTSNPN and CDR2 SVGIG (reference sequence). The CDR3 is 12 residues long. The J segment lost 7 bases and the V segment lost 1 base, leaving 1 base of the junction unmatched. CDR3 sequence: CAWSETGGTQYF. The DNA of the CDR3 is TGTGCCTGGAGTGAGACAGGGGGGACCCAGTACTTC.

The chain carries TRBV23-1 and TRBJ1-5; no reliable D call. TRBV23-1 is marked as an open reading frame, function uncertain. The CDR3 extends over 15 amino acids. With 4 bases removed from V and 0 bases from J, the gap between germline ends came to 10 bases. CDR3 nucleotide sequence: TGCGCCAGCAGTCCGGGTCCGCGTAGCAATCAGCCCCAGCATTTT. It yields the protein CASSPGPRSNQPQHF.

The chain is built from TRBV11-3 and TRBJ1-2; D gene ambiguous. This CDR3 is 13 amino acids long. Trimming left V 0 bases short and J 2 bases short, with 4 bases between. CDR1 and CDR2 (germline): SGHNT, YENEEA. The CDR3: CASSLEANYGYTF. The CDR3 region has the DNA TGTGCCAGCAGCTTAGAAGCCAACTATGGCTACACCTTC. Complete variable domain (other parts from reference TRBV11-3 and TRBJ1-2): EAGVVQSPRYKIIEKKQPVAFWCNPISGHNTLYWYLQNLGQGPELLIRYENEEAVDDSQLPKDRFSAERLKGVDSTLKIQPAELGDSAVYLCASSLEANYGYTFGSGTRLTVV.

The chain links TRBV5-1 to TRBJ2-7, with 8 bases lining up with TRBD1. Germline loops: CDR1 SGHRS, CDR2 YFSETQ. This CDR3 is 15 amino acids long. V shed 4 bases and J 0 bases; nucleotides not matched to a gene: 6. The DNA for the CDR3 is TGCGCCAGCAGCCAGGGGGCGATGGGCTCCTACGAGCAGTACTTC. This encodes CASSQGAMGSYEQYF.

This sequence joins TRBV5-1 and TRBJ1-3; TRBD1 aligns across 8 bases. V was pared by 3 bases and J by 2 bases, with 7 bases of the junction left unmatched. The CDR3 is made up of 16 amino acids. Germline V gives CDR1 SGHRS, CDR2 YFSETQ. CDR3 sequence: CASSWTGSSPGNTIYF. CDR3 in DNA: TGCGCCAGCAGCTGGACAGGGAGCAGTCCTGGAAACACCATATATTTT.

This rearrangement joins TRBV27 to TRBJ1-4; no clear D gene. Looked up from germline, CDR1 is MNHEY and CDR2 is SMNVEV (reference sequence). Trimming left V 8 bases short and J 0 bases short, with 13 bases between. This CDR3 contains 15 residues. Here the CDR3 DNA reads TGTGCCAGCCGACTATTGGGTCCAACTAATGAAAAACTGTTTTTT. Translated, it gives CASRLLGPTNEKLFF.

The V call is TRBV30, the J call TRBJ1-6, with no clear D. The germline V gene has CDR1 GTSNPN and CDR2 SVGIG (reference sequence). The CDR3 has 11 amino acids. V lost 0 bases and J 18 bases, leaving 12 bases between the germline ends. This CDR3 reads CAWSVAETYHF. CDR3 coding DNA: TGTGCCTGGAGTGTCGCTGAGACATACCACTTT.

The chain employs TRBV27 and TRBJ1-6, with D possibly being TRBD1 (6 bases). Trimming pared 5 bases from V and 7 bases from J, leaving 9 bases between. CDR3 length: 13 residues. CDR1 and CDR2 (germline): MNHEY, SMNVEV (reference sequence). In DNA, the CDR3 is TGTGCCAGCAGTATCACAGGGAATTCACCCCTCCACTTT. Amino acid sequence: CASSITGNSPLHF.

The chain is built from TRBV18 and TRBJ1-1; 9 bases line up with TRBD1. Germline V gene lookup returns CDR1 KGHSH and CDR2 LQKENI. The V and J ends lost 4 bases and 11 bases, in that order; junction bases with no gene match: 5. The CDR3 runs 12 residues. The CDR3 is CASSQDRGGAFF. The CDR3 nucleotides read TGTGCCAGCTCACAGGACAGGGGAGGTGCTTTCTTT.

The chain has TRBV30 and TRBJ2-2; D perhaps matches TRBD1 (5 bases). The CDR3 length is 12 residues. V shed 3 bases and J shed 8 bases, with 10 bases lying between them. CDR1 and CDR2 (germline): GTSNPN, SVGIG (reference sequence). CDR3 loop: CAWRGVNGELFF. CDR3 in DNA: TGTGCCTGGAGAGGGGTCAATGGGGAGCTGTTTTTT. Supplemented by reference TRBV30 and TRBJ2-2, the full variable domain reads SQTIHQWPATLVQPVGSPLSLECTVEGTSNPNLYWYRQAAGRGLQLLFYSVGIGQISSEVPQNLSASRPQDRQFILSSKKLLLSDSGFYLCAWRGVNGELFFGEGSRLTVL.

The chain links TRBV29-1 to TRBJ2-6; TRBD1 matches 10 bases. With 4 bases clipped from V and 4 bases from J, the junction kept 10 bases outside the gene matches. Germline V gene sequence: CDR1 SQVTM, CDR2 ANQGSEA. The CDR3 has 17 amino acids. For the CDR3, the DNA is TGCAGCGTTGCGGTTCGGGACAGGGGAAAAGGGGCCAACGTCCTGACTTTC. This encodes CSVAVRDRGKGANVLTF.

This chain connects TRBV6-5 to TRBJ1-2, with D tentatively TRBD1 (6 bases). CDR1 is MNHEY and CDR2 is SVGAGI in the germline V gene. The CDR3 contains 15 residues. Trimming shortened V by 6 bases and J by 1 base, and 15 bases separated the two germline ends. The CDR3 DNA reads as TGTGCCAGCAGAACAACTGGACAGAATAACTATGGCTACACCTTC. Protein sequence: CASRTTGQNNYGYTF.

The J gene is TRBJ2-5, the V gene TRBV29-1, with a weak D call TRBD1 (5 bases). Germline-derived CDR1 and CDR2 are SQVTM and ANQGSEA. V lost 7 bases and J 5 bases, leaving 20 bases between the germline ends. The CDR3 runs 14 residues. CDR3 sequence reads: CSARTRWGKETQYF. CDR3 nucleotides: TGCAGCGCCCGTACCCGATGGGGCAAGGAGACCCAGTACTTC.

This clone came up once. The chain employs TRBV4-2 and TRBJ2-7, with D possibly called TRBD1 or TRBD2 (5 bases each). The V end lost 3 bases, the J end lost 2 bases, and 14 bases lay between the germline ends. Per germline, CDR1 LGHNA and CDR2 YNFKEQ. The CDR3 covers 15 residues. The CDR3 spells CASSHAPGRPYEQYF. For the CDR3, the DNA is TGTGCCAGCAGCCATGCCCCGGGACGGCCCTACGAGCAGTACTTC.

This clone was seen more than once but under ten times. The rearrangement joins TRBV15 to TRBJ1-1, with unresolved D. Deletions cut 0 bases from V and 2 bases from J, with 10 bases between. The CDR3 has 15 residues. Germline CDR1 reads LNHNV; CDR2 reads YYDKDF (reference sequence). This chain's CDR3 is CATSRDPKVNTEAFF. The CDR3 coding sequence is TGTGCCACCAGCAGAGATCCTAAAGTTAACACTGAAGCTTTCTTT.

The chain is built from TRBV7-2 and TRBJ2-5; 7 bases are a match to TRBD1. CDR3 length: 14 residues. In germline, CDR1 is SGHTA, CDR2 FQGNSA. The V gene end was trimmed by 5 bases and the J gene end by 1 base; junction bases not matched to a gene: 4. The CDR3 spells CASSPDRVQETQYF. DNA for the CDR3: TGTGCCAGCAGCCCCGACAGGGTCCAAGAGACCCAGTACTTC.